The clone carrying this T cell receptor (beta chain) appeared a single time. This entry comes from a study of blood T cell repertoires in COVID-19. Study summary: Acute and convalescent COVID-19 samples came from the United States, Italy and Spain. PBMCs, B-cell-depleted T cells, or T cells provided the cDNA or gDNA that made up the material.

Original data processing: The assay estimated nucleated cells by amplifying reference gene primers. Repertoires were generated with immunoSEQ multiplex PCR, while TCRdb's copy carries only in-frame clones and drops some. The V and J calls and the clone size are those of that table, but D and trimming were determined from the DNA. In the table there are approximately 670,000 clones, more than 80% of which are singletons. This TCR was sampled from a woman younger than 30 with acute or convalescent COVID-19. What was sequenced was peripheral blood.

The CDR3 loop reads CASSGKGGAMGTQYF. The CDR3 DNA follows: TGTGCCAGCAGCGGGAAGGGGGGGGCTATGGGGACCCAGTACTTC. V and J are TRBV7-2 and TRBJ2-5; tentative D call: TRBD2 (7 bases). V lost 5 bases and J 7 bases, leaving 20 bases between the germline ends. The CDR3 spans 15 residues. Per germline, CDR1 SGHTA and CDR2 FQGNSA.